This entry lists 18 T cell receptor beta chains sequenced from one sample in a study of blood T cell repertoires in COVID-19. Profiled with immunoSEQ multiplex PCR; TCRdb holds only in-frame clones, not every one. The sample lists around 290,000 clones; 88% were seen once. The sample was PBMCs or T cells enriched from blood (not recorded which). The receptors were sampled from a woman aged 25-40 years who had recovered from COVID-19.

V gene TRBV28 combines with J gene TRBJ2-7; D is unclear. The ends were cut back, 11 bases at V and 4 bases at J, with 9 bases in the middle. This CDR3 region has 10 residues. The germline gives CDR1 MDHEN, CDR2 SYDVKM. DNA of the CDR3: TGTGCCGCAGCGACTTACGAGCAGTACTTC. The encoded protein is CAAATYEQYF.

V usage is TRBV19 and J usage is TRBJ2-3; D gene unclear. V gave up 6 bases and J gave up 5 bases, with 12 bases separating them. Germline-derived CDR1 and CDR2 are LNHDA and SQIVND (reference sequence). The CDR3 is 13 residues long. Here the CDR3 reads CASSLRILDTQYF. In DNA, the CDR3 is TGTGCCAGTAGCCTCAGGATACTAGATACGCAGTATTTT. Together with reference TRBV19 and TRBJ2-3, the CDR3 gives the full variable domain: DGGITQSPKYLFRKEGQNVTLSCEQNLNHDAMYWYRQDPGQGLRLIYYSQIVNDFQKGDIAEGYSVSREKKESFPLTVTSAQKNPTAFYLCASSLRILDTQYFGPGTRLTVL.

J is TRBJ1-2 and V is TRBV28, with 7 bases lining up with TRBD1. Germline V gene sequence: CDR1 MDHEN, CDR2 SYDVKM. V gave up 4 bases and J gave up 7 bases; unmatched junction bases: 9. This CDR3 has 14 amino acids. CDR3 protein: CASSSPGGVSGYTF. CDR3 sequence (DNA): TGTGCCAGCAGTTCTCCAGGGGGAGTATCTGGCTACACCTTC.

This chain links TRBV30 with TRBJ2-2; no definite D call. V lost 4 bases and J lost 6, with 12 bases in between. The CDR3 runs 13 residues. Germline assignment: CDR1 GTSNPN and CDR2 SVGIG (reference sequence). CDR3 residues: CAWTATRAGELFF. DNA for the CDR3: TGTGCCTGGACGGCGACTCGGGCCGGGGAGCTGTTTTTT. Supplemented by reference TRBV30 and TRBJ2-2, the full variable domain reads SQTIHQWPATLVQPVGSPLSLECTVEGTSNPNLYWYRQAAGRGLQLLFYSVGIGQISSEVPQNLSASRPQDRQFILSSKKLLLSDSGFYLCAWTATRAGELFFGEGSRLTVL.

The V call is TRBV27, the J call TRBJ1-1, with a weak D call TRBD1 (6 bases). CDR3 length: 13 amino acids. From germline, CDR1 is MNHEY and CDR2 SMNVEV (reference sequence). V was pared by 5 bases and J by 5 bases, with 12 bases between. The CDR3: CASSAGGRTEAFF. The CDR3, as DNA: TGTGCCAGCAGTGCGGGGGGGCGGACTGAAGCTTTCTTT.

The chain carries TRBV30 and TRBJ1-3; no clear D. Germline values: CDR1 GTSNPN, CDR2 SVGIG (reference sequence). Trimming cost V 5 bases and J 2 bases, with 16 bases left between them. CDR3 size: 15 residues. The CDR3: CAWGEPFNTGNTIYF. CDR3 nucleotides: TGTGCCTGGGGGGAGCCTTTTAACACTGGAAACACCATATATTTT.

Here the CDR3 DNA reads TGTGCCAGCAGTGAGGGCCTCGGCTACACCTTC. Translating gives CASSEGLGYTF. The chain has TRBV2 and TRBJ1-2; D is unclear. This CDR3 has 11 amino acids. Between the trimmed V and J ends, which lost 3 bases and 8 bases, there was a span of 7 bases. Germline assignment: CDR1 SNHLY and CDR2 FYNNEI.

V usage is TRBV19 and J usage is TRBJ1-2, with 7 bases aligning to TRBD1. CDR1 and CDR2 (germline): LNHDA, SQIVND (reference sequence). CDR3 length: 16 amino acids. The V gene end was trimmed by 4 bases and the J gene end by 3 bases; junction bases not matched to a gene: 11. CDR3 DNA: TGTGCCAGTAGTAGGGGACAGAAAGACCCTTACTATGGCTACACCTTC. Protein product: CASSRGQKDPYYGYTF.

The chain is built from TRBV9 and TRBJ2-3; 13 bases match TRBD2. With V trimmed by 0 bases and J by 2 bases, 9 bases remained unmatched. The CDR3 is made up of 19 amino acids. The germline CDR1 and CDR2 sequences are SGDLS and YYNGEE. DNA of the CDR3: TGTGCCAGCAGCGTAGGACTAGCGGGAGGAGGTTTCGACACAGATACGCAGTATTTT. Protein sequence: CASSVGLAGGGFDTDTQYF. Full variable domain (missing parts from reference TRBV9 and TRBJ2-3): DSGVTQTPKHLITATGQRVTLRCSPRSGDLSVYWYQQSLDQGLQFLIQYYNGEERAKGNILERFSAQQFPDLHSELNLSSLELGDSALYFCASSVGLAGGGFDTDTQYFGPGTRLTVL.

J is TRBJ2-1 and V is TRBV5-4; D might be TRBD1 (6 bases). With 1 base removed from V and 3 bases from J, the gap between germline ends came to 14 bases. This CDR3 spans 16 amino acids. Germline assignment: CDR1 SGHNT and CDR2 YYREEE (reference sequence). The CDR3 sequence is CASSLRNREFYNEQFF. CDR3 DNA sequence: TGTGCCAGCAGCTTGAGGAACAGGGAGTTCTACAATGAGCAGTTCTTC.

The chain links TRBV28 to TRBJ2-2, with a possible D match to TRBD1 (6 bases). The CDR3 is 15 residues long. The V gene lost 7 bases and the J gene lost 3 bases, with 15 bases spanning the gap. CDR1 is MDHEN and CDR2 is SYDVKM in the germline V gene. CDR3 nucleotide sequence: TGTGCCAGCACCCACCGGGACACTTACACCGGGGAGCTGTTTTTT. It translates to CASTHRDTYTGELFF.

CDR3 in DNA: TGTGCCAGCGACGCGGGAAATCAGCCCCAGCATTTT. This gives the protein CASDAGNQPQHF. This sequence joins TRBV2 and TRBJ1-5; D is unresolved. Between the trimmed V and J ends, which lost 8 bases and 4 bases, there was a span of 9 bases. Germline CDR1 reads SNHLY; CDR2 reads FYNNEI. The CDR3 has 12 amino acids.

Written as DNA, the CDR3 is TGTGCCAGCAGTTCGGACAGAGAGACCCAGTACTTC. Protein: CASSSDRETQYF. The chain employs TRBV28 and TRBJ2-5, with D possibly being TRBD1 (6 bases). CDR1 and CDR2 (germline): MDHEN, SYDVKM. The CDR3 loop spans 12 amino acids. Trimming stripped 4 bases from V and 4 bases from J, with 7 bases between. Variable domain in full (rest from reference TRBV28 and TRBJ2-5): DVKVTQSSRYLVKRTGEKVFLECVQDMDHENMFWYRQDPGLGLRLIYFSYDVKMKEKGDIPEGYSVSREKKERFSLILESASTNQTSMYLCASSSDRETQYFGPGTRLLVL.

V gene TRBV7-2 combines with J gene TRBJ2-7; maybe TRBD2 (5 bases). The germline V and J ends were trimmed by 1 base and 9 bases, with 7 bases remaining between them. The CDR3 sequence is 11 residues long. Per germline, CDR1 SGHTA and CDR2 FQGNSA. CDR3: CASSLVGVQYF. The DNA for the CDR3 is TGTGCCAGCAGCTTAGTGGGAGTGCAGTACTTC.

This clone was observed a single time. One end of the junction does not line up with germline, which may come from a read error. The V and J genes are TRBV5-4 and TRBJ2-2; the D gene is possibly TRBD2 (7 bases). The CDR3 loop spans 17 amino acids. Germline CDR1 and CDR2: SGHNT and YYREEE (reference sequence). The CDR3 region has the DNA TGTGCCCGCAGCTTGGAGGGGGGGAGGGCGAACACCGGGGAGCTGTTTTTT. This translates into CARSLEGGRANTGELFF.

The chain combines TRBV28 with TRBJ1-1, with D tentatively TRBD1 (5 bases). Trimming cost V 2 bases and J 1 base, with 17 bases left between them. The CDR3 contains 17 residues. Germline CDR1 and CDR2: MDHEN and SYDVKM. CDR3 amino acids: CASSLRRGRASNTEAFF. CDR3 coding DNA: TGTGCCAGCAGTTTACGAAGGGGAAGAGCTTCGAACACTGAAGCTTTCTTT.

V is TRBV28 and J is TRBJ1-2; D is uncertain. Trimming removed 4 bases from V and 5 bases from J, with 14 bases in between. Per germline, CDR1 MDHEN and CDR2 SYDVKM. The CDR3 covers 14 residues. The CDR3 DNA reads as TGTGCCAGCAGTTCAACGGGAGATGGGTATGGCTACACCTTC. Residues: CASSSTGDGYGYTF.

This rearrangement joins TRBV2 to TRBJ1-4, with D uncertain. CDR3 size: 17 residues. The germline V and J ends were trimmed by 4 bases and 8 bases, with 23 bases remaining between them. Germline CDR1 is SNHLY and CDR2 is FYNNEI. The CDR3 nucleotides read TGTGCCAGCAGTGGTGCCGGACTCCCTGCCTATAAAGAAAAACTGTTTTTT. It translates to CASSGAGLPAYKEKLFF. The full variable domain, completed using reference TRBV2 and TRBJ1-4, is EPEVTQTPSHQVTQMGQEVILRCVPISNHLYFYWYRQILGQKVEFLVSFYNNEISEKSEIFDDQFSVERPDGSNFTLKIRSTKLEDSAMYFCASSGAGLPAYKEKLFFGSGTQLSVL.